The 22 T cell receptor beta chains below all came from one sample that was sequenced in a study of multiple sclerosis patients with progressive multifocal leukoencephalopathy. Time point of the sample: about a year of natalizumab therapy. Assay used: immunoSEQ multiplex PCR; TCRdb lists only in-frame clones, some missing. The table includes about 25,000 clones, approximately 89% detected once. The input for sequencing was PBMCs, taken from a patient treated with natalizumab. The receptors were gathered from a man aged 25-45 years with multiple sclerosis.

This clone was detected only a few times. V and J are TRBV4-3 and TRBJ1-3, with a tentative D call TRBD1 (5 bases). The germline V and J ends were trimmed by 1 base and 2 bases, with 9 bases remaining between them. The germline CDR1 and CDR2 sequences are LGHNA and YSLEER. CDR3 length: 15 amino acids. The CDR3 coding sequence is TGCGCCAGCAGCCAAGTAGGGGCCCCTGGAAACACCATATATTTT. This translates into CASSQVGAPGNTIYF.

V is TRBV18 and J is TRBJ2-2; 7 bases match TRBD1. The CDR3 totals 15 residues. CDR1 and CDR2 from the germline V gene are KGHSH and LQKENI. The V gene end was trimmed by 0 bases and the J gene end by 7 bases; junction bases not matched to a gene: 5. CDR3 residues: CASSPPHRGIGELFF. DNA for the CDR3: TGTGCCAGCTCACCACCGCACAGGGGAATCGGGGAGCTGTTTTTT.

V gene TRBV20-1 combines with J gene TRBJ2-5; D gene ambiguous. V was clipped by 6 bases and J by 4 bases, with 6 bases between them. The CDR3 length is 10 residues. Germline V gene sequence: CDR1 DFQATT, CDR2 SNEGSKA (reference sequence). The CDR3: CSANGETQYF. In DNA form, the CDR3 reads TGCAGTGCCAATGGAGAGACCCAGTACTTC.

The chain has TRBV7-8 and TRBJ2-1; weak D call: TRBD1 (5 bases). Germline CDR1 reads SGHVS; CDR2 reads FQNEAQ. This CDR3 is built from 14 residues. The V and J ends lost 6 bases and 5 bases respectively, with 14 bases between them. DNA of the CDR3: TGTGCCAGCAGGTTCAGGGTTCCGGACAATGAGCAGTTCTTC. Translating gives CASRFRVPDNEQFF.

V usage is TRBV15 and J usage is TRBJ1-4; perhaps TRBD1 as D (6 bases). The length of the CDR3 is 15 residues. V was trimmed by 5 bases and J by 5 bases, leaving 15 bases between them. CDR1 and CDR2 from the germline V gene are LNHNV and YYDKDF (reference sequence). The CDR3 is CATSLRGGQNEKLFF. CDR3 in DNA: TGTGCCACCAGCCTTCGGGGGGGACAAAATGAAAAACTGTTTTTT. Using reference TRBV15 and TRBJ1-4 for the parts outside the CDR3, the full variable domain is DAMVIQNPRYQVTQFGKPVTLSCSQTLNHNVMYWYQQKSSQAPKLLFHYYDKDFNNEADTPDNFQSRRPNTSFCFLDIRSPGLGDTAMYLCATSLRGGQNEKLFFGSGTQLSVL.

This clone was observed a handful of times. The rearrangement joins TRBV6-4 to TRBJ1-4; D might be TRBD1 (5 bases). Trimming removed 2 bases from V and 7 bases from J, with 17 bases in between. The CDR3 has 16 amino acids. The germline V gene has CDR1 MRHNA and CDR2 SNTAGT. Here the CDR3 DNA reads TGTGCCAGCAGTGACGGACAACCGGGGATGGGTGAAAAACTGTTTTTT. As protein: CASSDGQPGMGEKLFF.

V gene TRBV11-2 combines with J gene TRBJ2-3, with 8 bases lining up with TRBD2. CDR1 and CDR2 (germline): SGHAT, FQNNGV. This CDR3 spans 15 amino acids. Unmatched junction bases numbered 6, after V lost 5 bases and J lost 2 bases. Here the CDR3 DNA reads TGTGCCAGCAGCCAAGAGCGGGAGCTCACAGATACGCAGTATTTT. It codes for CASSQERELTDTQYF.

V is TRBV30 and J is TRBJ2-1; no clear D gene. Germline-derived CDR1 and CDR2 are GTSNPN and SVGIG (reference sequence). V was cut by 6 bases and J by 0 bases, with 15 bases left in between. The CDR3 totals 15 residues. The CDR3 region has the DNA TGTGCCTGTCCAGGAACCAGCGTCTCCTACAATGAGCAGTTCTTC. It specifies CACPGTSVSYNEQFF.

This chain connects TRBV7-9 to TRBJ2-7, with D perhaps being TRBD1 or TRBD2 (5 bases each). Trimming took 5 bases from V and 12 from J, leaving 17 bases between them. CDR1 and CDR2 (germline): SEHNR, FQNEAQ (reference sequence). The CDR3 sequence is 12 residues long. The CDR3 loop reads CASSPWDGYGYF. Here the CDR3 DNA reads TGTGCCAGCAGCCCATGGGACGGCTATGGGTACTTC. The full variable domain, rest sourced from reference TRBV7-9 and TRBJ2-7, is DTGVSQNPRHKITKRGQNVTFRCDPISEHNRLYWYRQTLGQGPEFLTYFQNEAQLEKSRLLSDRFSAERPKGSFSTLEIQRTEQGDSAMYLCASSPWDGYGYFGPGTRLTVT.

The rearrangement uses TRBV29-1 and TRBJ1-5; D is perhaps TRBD1 (5 bases). Trimming cost V 8 bases and J 4 bases, with 18 bases left between them. The CDR3 runs to 14 residues. CDR1 is SQVTM, CDR2 ANQGSEA, per germline. The CDR3 spells CSTEPDSLNQPQHF. Written as DNA, the CDR3 is TGCAGCACAGAACCTGACAGTTTGAATCAGCCCCAGCATTTT.

The CDR3 protein is CASSHSGSSTDTQYF. In DNA form, the CDR3 reads TGTGCCAGCAGCCACAGCGGGAGTAGCACAGATACGCAGTATTTT. The J gene is TRBJ2-3, the V gene TRBV7-6, with 8 bases aligning to TRBD2. Trimming removed 5 bases from V and 0 bases from J; junction bases left unmatched: 4. The germline CDR1 and CDR2 sequences are SGHVS and FNYEAQ. The CDR3 consists of 15 residues.

The genes are TRBV7-9 and TRBJ1-2; 7 bases map to TRBD1. The CDR3 loop spans 15 amino acids. V was clipped by 1 base and J by 4 bases; unmatched bases: 6. CDR1 is SEHNR, CDR2 FQNEAQ, per germline (reference sequence). In DNA form, the CDR3 reads TGTGCCAGCAGCTTAGGGTACAGGGGAGGCTATGGCTACACCTTC. Amino acid sequence: CASSLGYRGGYGYTF.

V gene TRBV10-3 combines with J gene TRBJ1-4; the D is unclear. V lost 3 bases and J 0 bases, leaving 8 bases between the germline ends. In germline, CDR1 is ENHRY, CDR2 SYGVKD. This CDR3 contains 15 residues. The CDR3 DNA reads TGTGCCATCAGTGAACGGTGGACAACTAATGAAAAACTGTTTTTT. Protein: CAISERWTTNEKLFF.

The gene calls are TRBV7-2 and TRBJ2-1, with 8 nucleotides matching TRBD2. Trimming cost V 5 bases and J 4 bases; bases outside gene matches: 10. Germline CDR1 and CDR2: SGHTA and FQGNSA. This CDR3 comprises 16 residues. CDR3 sequence reads: CASSVTSGGGYNEQFF. DNA for the CDR3: TGTGCCAGCAGCGTTACTAGCGGAGGGGGGTACAATGAGCAGTTCTTC.

The genes are TRBV7-2 and TRBJ2-7; the match to TRBD1 covers 7 bases. Per the germline V gene, CDR1 is SGHTA and CDR2 is FQGNSA. The trim removed 6 bases at V and 3 bases at J, leaving 2 bases unmatched. The CDR3 loop spans 12 amino acids. CDR3 region: CASSRQGYEQYF. The CDR3 region has the DNA TGTGCCAGCAGTAGACAGGGCTACGAGCAGTACTTC.

Here the CDR3 DNA reads TGTGCCAGCAGCGACGGGGGGAAGTCCTACAATGAGCAGTTCTTC. Translation gives CASSDGGKSYNEQFF. The chain carries TRBV9 and TRBJ2-1; TRBD2 aligns across 7 bases. CDR1 and CDR2 from the germline V gene are SGDLS and YYNGEE. This CDR3 has 15 residues. V lost 3 bases to trimming and J lost 1 base; unmatched junction nucleotides: 4.

This clone is a singleton in its sample. The chain combines TRBV12-1 with TRBJ2-1; TRBD2 was called by the table and not checked on the DNA. TRBV12-1 is deemed a pseudogene. CDR3 size: 15 residues. The CDR3 here is CASRPGLAQTNEQFF. The CDR3 coding sequence is TGTGCCAGCAGACCGGGACTAGCCCAAACCAATGAGCAGTTCTTC.

The chain combines TRBV9 with TRBJ2-1; tentative D call: TRBD2 (5 bases). This CDR3 has 15 amino acids. Germline CDR1 SGDLS, CDR2 YYNGEE. With 0 bases removed from V and 5 bases from J, the gap between germline ends came to 12 bases. The CDR3 region is CASSVGVSDDNEQFF. For the CDR3, the DNA is TGTGCCAGCAGCGTAGGGGTTAGCGACGACAATGAGCAGTTCTTC.

This chain links TRBV10-3 with TRBJ2-3; 10 nucleotides agree with TRBD2. There are 14 residues in the CDR3. From germline, CDR1 is ENHRY and CDR2 SYGVKD. V gave up 5 bases and J gave up 3 bases; unmatched junction bases: 2. The DNA for the CDR3 is TGTGCCATCAGTAGCGGGAGGGGAACAGATACGCAGTATTTT. Protein: CAISSGRGTDTQYF.

V is TRBV7-2 and J is TRBJ2-1; D gene ambiguous. The CDR3 loop spans 14 amino acids. Germline values: CDR1 SGHTA, CDR2 FQGNSA. Trimming removed 5 bases at V and 3 bases at J, with 11 bases between. In DNA, the CDR3 is TGTGCCAGCAGCCAAGCTAGGCACTACAATGAGCAGTTCTTC. This codes for CASSQARHYNEQFF.

The chain joins TRBV7-9 to TRBJ2-7; 10 positions match TRBD2. J gave up 3 bases and V 11 bases, and 4 bases lay outside the gene matches. Germline V gene sequence: CDR1 SEHNR, CDR2 FQNEAQ (reference sequence). The CDR3 has 12 amino acids. CDR3 DNA: TGTGCCGGAGGGACTAGCGACTACGAGCAGTACTTC. It specifies CAGGTSDYEQYF.

The chain is built from TRBV6-6 and TRBJ1-1, with D perhaps TRBD1 (5 bases). The CDR3 is 15 residues long. Per the germline V gene, CDR1 is MNHNY and CDR2 is SVGAGI (reference sequence). V was shortened by 6 bases and J by 1 base, with 15 bases between the two germline ends. The CDR3 DNA follows: TGTGCCAGCAGCACCTTCGGGACGGCGAACACTGAAGCTTTCTTT. This gives the protein CASSTFGTANTEAFF.